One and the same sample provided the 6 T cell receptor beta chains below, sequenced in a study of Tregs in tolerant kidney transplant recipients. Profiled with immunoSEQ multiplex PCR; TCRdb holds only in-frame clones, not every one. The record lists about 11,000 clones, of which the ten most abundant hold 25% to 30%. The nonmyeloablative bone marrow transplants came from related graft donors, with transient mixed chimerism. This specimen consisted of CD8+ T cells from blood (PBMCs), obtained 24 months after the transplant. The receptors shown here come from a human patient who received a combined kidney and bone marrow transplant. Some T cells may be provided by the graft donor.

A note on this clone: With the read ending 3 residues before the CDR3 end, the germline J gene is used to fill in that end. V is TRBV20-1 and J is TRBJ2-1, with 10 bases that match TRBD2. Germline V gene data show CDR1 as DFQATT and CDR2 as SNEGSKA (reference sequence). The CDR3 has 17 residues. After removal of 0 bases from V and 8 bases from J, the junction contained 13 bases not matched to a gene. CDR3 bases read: TGCAGTGCTAGAGATCGAGTGCCCGGACTAGCGGCCCATGAG. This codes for CSARDRVPGLAAHE. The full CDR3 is CSARDRVPGLAAHEQFF.

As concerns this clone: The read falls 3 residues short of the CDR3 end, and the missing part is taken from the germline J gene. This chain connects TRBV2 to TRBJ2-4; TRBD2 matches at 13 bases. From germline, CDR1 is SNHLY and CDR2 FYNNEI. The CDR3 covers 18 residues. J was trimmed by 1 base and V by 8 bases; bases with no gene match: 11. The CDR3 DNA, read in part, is TGTGCCAGCCGAGGACTAGCGGGAGAGGTTGTGGCCAAAAACATT. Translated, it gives CASRGLAGEVVAKNI. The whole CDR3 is CASRGLAGEVVAKNIQYF.

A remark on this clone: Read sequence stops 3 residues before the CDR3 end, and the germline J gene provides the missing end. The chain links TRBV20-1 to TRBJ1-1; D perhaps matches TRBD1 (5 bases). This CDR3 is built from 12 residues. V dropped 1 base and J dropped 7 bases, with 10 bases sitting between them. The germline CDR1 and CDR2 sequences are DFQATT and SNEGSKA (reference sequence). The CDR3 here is CSARGQTLEAFF. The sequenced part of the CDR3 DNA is TGCAGTGCTAGAGGACAGACCCTTGAA.

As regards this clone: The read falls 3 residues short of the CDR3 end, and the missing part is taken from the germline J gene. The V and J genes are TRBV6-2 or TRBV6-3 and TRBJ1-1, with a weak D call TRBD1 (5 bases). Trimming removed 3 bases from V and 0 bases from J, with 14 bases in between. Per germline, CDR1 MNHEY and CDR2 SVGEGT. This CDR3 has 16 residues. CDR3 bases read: TGTGCCAGCAGTTATTCCAGGGAGAACATGAACACTGAA. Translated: CASSYSRENMNTE. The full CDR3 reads CASSYSRENMNTEAFF.

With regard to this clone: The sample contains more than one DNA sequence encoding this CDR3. The CDR3: CASRVPSGYNEQFF. Incomplete CDR3 DNA: TGTGCCAGCAGGGTGCCTAGCGGTTACAATGAG. The rearrangement joins TRBV2 to TRBJ2-1; 7 positions match TRBD2. Sequencing ends 3 residues short of the CDR3 end; the germline J gene provides the rest. With 6 bases clipped from V and 4 bases from J, the junction kept 6 bases outside the gene matches. The CDR3 is 14 amino acids. Germline V gene lookup returns CDR1 SNHLY and CDR2 FYNNEI.

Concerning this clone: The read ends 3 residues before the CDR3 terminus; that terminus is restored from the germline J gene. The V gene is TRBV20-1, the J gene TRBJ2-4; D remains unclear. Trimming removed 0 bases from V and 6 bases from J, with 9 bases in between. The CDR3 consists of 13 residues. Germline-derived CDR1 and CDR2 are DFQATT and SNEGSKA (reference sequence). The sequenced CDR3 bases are TGCAGTGCTAGAGACTCGACACTAAACATT. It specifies CSARDSTLNI. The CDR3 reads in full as CSARDSTLNIQYF.